Shown below are 26 T cell receptor beta chains from a single sample sequenced in a study of shared clonotypes between healthy human individuals. Only in-frame clones appear in the TCRdb table, and some are missing; sequencing was by immunoSEQ multiplex PCR. The sample has approximately 1.5 million clones, approximately 98% seen once. The sample comprised naive CD4+ T cells sorted from blood. The sample's subset: CD45RA+ positively selected. These TCRs come from a man under 40 in good health.

The chain links TRBV27 to TRBJ2-7; 12 positions agree with TRBD2. CDR3 length: 16 amino acids. Per germline, CDR1 MNHEY and CDR2 SMNVEV (reference sequence). V trimming: 4 bases; J trimming: 8 bases; junction bases outside the gene matches: 12. CDR3 loop: CASSSRRLAGVFKQYF. CDR3 DNA: TGTGCCAGCAGTTCGCGGAGACTAGCGGGAGTTTTTAAGCAGTACTTC.

The chain employs TRBV5-4 and TRBJ2-1, with TRBD1 matching over 7 bases. The germline gives CDR1 SGHNT, CDR2 YYREEE (reference sequence). The CDR3 is 15 residues long. V lost 2 bases and J lost 4; bases outside the gene matches: 6. This chain's CDR3 is CASSLRKQGYNEQFF. In nucleotides, the CDR3 is TGTGCCAGCAGCTTAAGAAAACAGGGGTACAATGAGCAGTTCTTC.

The chain carries TRBV28 and TRBJ2-1, with 8 bases aligning to TRBD1. The CDR3 covers 19 residues. Unmatched junction bases numbered 23, after V lost 6 bases and J lost 7 bases. Germline-derived CDR1 and CDR2 are MDHEN and SYDVKM. Here the CDR3 reads CASSSTGGILGSVGNEQFF. The CDR3 coding sequence is TGTGCCAGCAGCAGCACAGGGGGTATTTTGGGGAGCGTGGGTAATGAGCAGTTCTTC. Full variable domain (missing parts from reference TRBV28 and TRBJ2-1): DVKVTQSSRYLVKRTGEKVFLECVQDMDHENMFWYRQDPGLGLRLIYFSYDVKMKEKGDIPEGYSVSREKKERFSLILESASTNQTSMYLCASSSTGGILGSVGNEQFFGPGTRLTVL.

The V gene is TRBV9, the J gene TRBJ2-6, with D tentatively TRBD1 (6 bases). V lost 0 bases to trimming and J lost 0 bases, with 13 bases between them. Germline V gives CDR1 SGDLS, CDR2 YYNGEE. The CDR3 is 18 amino acids. DNA of the CDR3: TGTGCCAGCAGCGTAGTCGGGACACTTAACTCTGGGGCCAACGTCCTGACTTTC. Translated: CASSVVGTLNSGANVLTF. Full variable domain (outside the CDR3, taken from reference TRBV9 and TRBJ2-6): DSGVTQTPKHLITATGQRVTLRCSPRSGDLSVYWYQQSLDQGLQFLIQYYNGEERAKGNILERFSAQQFPDLHSELNLSSLELGDSALYFCASSVVGTLNSGANVLTFGAGSRLTVL.

The rearrangement joins TRBV7-2 to TRBJ1-5; D ambiguous. Germline V CDR1 and CDR2: SGHTA, FQGNSA. CDR3 length: 12 residues. Trimming left V 4 bases short and J 6 bases short, with 7 bases between. The chain's CDR3 is CASSSGAQPQHF. CDR3 DNA: TGTGCCAGCAGCTCGGGCGCTCAGCCCCAGCATTTT.

The chain links TRBV7-9 to TRBJ2-1, with TRBD2 matching over 10 bases. V gave up 2 bases and J gave up 0 bases; unmatched junction bases: 10. Germline V gene data show CDR1 as SEHNR and CDR2 as FQNEAQ (reference sequence). This CDR3 contains 19 residues. CDR3 loop: CASSLTSGRALASYNEQFF. As DNA, the CDR3 is TGTGCCAGCAGCTTAACAAGCGGGAGGGCCCTCGCCTCCTACAATGAGCAGTTCTTC.

The chain carries TRBV7-7 and TRBJ2-5; D is unclear. There are 13 residues in the CDR3. The V gene's germline CDR1 is SSHAT and CDR2 FNYEAQ (reference sequence). Trimming stripped 2 bases from V and 5 bases from J, with 9 bases between. CDR3 sequence: CASSLSIRETQYF. CDR3 in DNA: TGTGCCAGCAGCTTATCCATTAGGGAGACCCAGTACTTC.

This chain links TRBV11-3 with TRBJ2-2, with TRBD2 identical over 9 bases. Germline V gene lookup returns CDR1 SGHNT and CDR2 YENEEA. This CDR3 has 16 amino acids. V gave up 4 bases and J gave up 0 bases; unmatched junction bases: 3. The CDR3 spells CASSSTSGANTGELFF. CDR3 DNA sequence: TGTGCCAGCAGCTCGACTAGCGGAGCGAACACCGGGGAGCTGTTTTTT.

The rearrangement links TRBV4-1 to TRBJ1-5; 9 nucleotides align to TRBD1. Looked up from germline, CDR1 is MGHRA and CDR2 is YSYEKL. There are 16 residues in the CDR3. J was trimmed by 5 bases and V by 4 bases; bases with no gene match: 9. CDR3 in DNA: TGCGCCAGCAGCCCGATTACAGGGGGCAGGGATCAGCCCCAGCATTTT. The encoded protein is CASSPITGGRDQPQHF.

The CDR3 protein is CASSGGLAWTGELFF. The CDR3 DNA sequence: TGTGCCAGCAGCGGGGGACTAGCGTGGACCGGGGAGCTGTTTTTT. V gene TRBV7-3 combines with J gene TRBJ2-2; 10 bases line up with TRBD2. Per the germline V gene, CDR1 is SGHTA and CDR2 is FQGTGA. The CDR3 length is 15 residues. After removal of 5 bases from V and 5 bases from J, the junction contained 5 bases not matched to a gene. The full variable domain, completed using reference TRBV7-3 and TRBJ2-2, is GAGVSQTPSNKVTEKGKYVELRCDPISGHTALYWYRQSLGQGPEFLIYFQGTGAADDSGLPNDRFFAVRPEGSVSTLKIQRTERGDSAVYLCASSGGLAWTGELFFGEGSRLTVL.

V and J are TRBV11-3 and TRBJ2-7, with D tentatively TRBD1 or TRBD2 (6 bases each). This CDR3 contains 13 residues. Trimming took 5 bases from V and 5 from J, leaving 13 bases between them. CDR1 and CDR2 (germline): SGHNT, YENEEA. The CDR3 DNA follows: TGTGCCAGCAGCCTTCGGGGGCAAGACGAGCAGTACTTC. It encodes CASSLRGQDEQYF.

As concerns this clone: Other DNA sequences of this sample code for an identical CDR3. J is TRBJ2-5 and V is TRBV28; D unresolved. V was clipped by 1 base and J by 1 base, with 1 base between them. CDR3 size: 12 residues. Germline V CDR1 and CDR2: MDHEN, SYDVKM. The chain's CDR3 is CASSLSQETQYF. The CDR3 region has the DNA TGTGCCAGCAGTTTATCCCAAGAGACCCAGTACTTC.

CDR3 residues: CAWGWAHEQYF. The CDR3, as DNA: TGTGCCTGGGGGTGGGCCCACGAGCAGTACTTC. The V gene is TRBV30, the J gene TRBJ2-7; D gene uncertain. This CDR3 is 11 amino acids long. Germline lookup yields CDR1 GTSNPN and CDR2 SVGIG (reference sequence). V dropped 5 bases and J dropped 5 bases, with 10 bases sitting between them.

The chain joins TRBV16 to TRBJ1-1; 7 bases match TRBD1. The CDR3 runs to 13 residues. Germline values: CDR1 KGHSY, CDR2 FQNENV. The trim removed 6 bases at V and 1 base at J, leaving 2 bases unmatched. CDR3 coding DNA: TGTGCCAGCAGACGACAGGGGAACACTGAAGCTTTCTTT. It is translated as CASRRQGNTEAFF.

The rearrangement joins TRBV7-9 to TRBJ2-7; 9 bases map to TRBD1. After removal of 6 bases from V and 5 bases from J, the junction contained 11 bases not matched to a gene. The CDR3 length is 15 residues. Germline V gene data show CDR1 as SEHNR and CDR2 as FQNEAQ (reference sequence). DNA of the CDR3: TGTGCCAGCAGGACCGAGTGGACAGGGGAGGACGAGCAGTACTTC. Its translation: CASRTEWTGEDEQYF.

The chain carries TRBV5-1 and TRBJ2-2; unclear D gene. Germline V gene data show CDR1 as SGHRS and CDR2 as YFSETQ. This CDR3 has 16 residues. V shed 2 bases and J shed 6 bases, with 17 bases lying between them. DNA of the CDR3: TGCGCCAGCAGCTTTTTCGCGGCGGCGGAGTCCGGGGAGCTGTTTTTT. As protein: CASSFFAAAESGELFF.

The rearrangement joins TRBV7-8 to TRBJ2-7; D tentatively fits TRBD1 or TRBD2 (5 bases each). CDR1 and CDR2 from the germline V gene are SGHVS and FQNEAQ. The CDR3 loop spans 15 amino acids. V was shortened by 4 bases and J by 3 bases, with 16 bases between the two germline ends. The CDR3 spells CASSWTLDRDYEQYF. The DNA of the CDR3 is TGTGCCAGCAGCTGGACTCTAGACAGAGACTACGAGCAGTACTTC.

The chain couples TRBV6-1 to TRBJ2-7, with 9 bases aligning to TRBD1. Per germline, CDR1 MNHNS and CDR2 SASEGT. V was clipped by 7 bases and J by 1 base; unmatched bases: 8. The CDR3 covers 15 residues. The CDR3 DNA reads TGTGCCAGCATGGGACAGGGAATCCTATCCTACGAGCAGTACTTC. Translated: CASMGQGILSYEQYF.

The CDR3 DNA is TGCGCCAGCAGCTTCTCGGGGCAGAACTATGGCTACACCTTC. It is translated as CASSFSGQNYGYTF. The chain combines TRBV5-1 with TRBJ1-2; D possibly corresponds to TRBD1 (5 bases). The CDR3 contains 14 residues. Germline V gene sequence: CDR1 SGHRS, CDR2 YFSETQ. The V end was cut by 2 bases, the J end by 2 bases, with 10 bases between. Variable domain in full (rest from reference TRBV5-1 and TRBJ1-2): KAGVTQTPRYLIKTRGQQVTLSCSPISGHRSVSWYQQTPGQGLQFLFEYFSETQRNKGNFPGRFSGRQFSNSRSEMNVSTLELGDSALYLCASSFSGQNYGYTFGSGTRLTVV.

The chain couples TRBV10-1 to TRBJ1-5; 10 bases map to TRBD1. CDR3 length: 17 amino acids. Germline V gene data show CDR1 as WNHNN and CDR2 as SYGVQD (reference sequence). J gave up 5 bases and V 5 bases, and 12 bases lay outside the gene matches. This chain's CDR3 is CASSHRDRGGLHQPQHF. The CDR3 region has the DNA TGCGCCAGCAGTCATAGGGACAGGGGTGGCTTGCATCAGCCCCAGCATTTT.

J is TRBJ1-5 and V is TRBV28, with TRBD1 matching over 9 bases. Germline trimming cut 6 bases from V and 5 bases from J; bases unmatched to any gene: 11. Germline CDR1 MDHEN, CDR2 SYDVKM. CDR3 length equals 16 residues. CDR3 sequence: CASRVGTGSIYQPQHF. The CDR3 DNA reads as TGTGCCAGCAGAGTAGGGACAGGGTCCATCTATCAGCCCCAGCATTTT.

The rearrangement links TRBV13 to TRBJ2-6, with D possibly matching TRBD1 (5 bases). This CDR3 comprises 20 residues. Deletions cut 1 base from V and 4 bases from J, with 23 bases between. Germline lookup yields CDR1 PRHDT and CDR2 FYEKMQ (reference sequence). In DNA, the CDR3 is TGTGCCAGCAGCTTAGATTACGGAAAACAGGCCTTCCCCGGGGCCAACGTCCTGACTTTC. It encodes CASSLDYGKQAFPGANVLTF.

CDR3 loop: CASSPGTSGDTQYF. DNA of the CDR3: TGCGCCAGCAGCCCCGGGACTAGCGGAGATACGCAGTATTTT. The V call is TRBV5-1, the J call TRBJ2-3; TRBD2 matches at 11 bases. The CDR3 is made up of 14 amino acids. The junction had 3 bases not matched to a gene; V was cut back by 4 bases and J by 5 bases. From germline, CDR1 is SGHRS and CDR2 YFSETQ. Together with reference TRBV5-1 and TRBJ2-3, the CDR3 gives the full variable domain: KAGVTQTPRYLIKTRGQQVTLSCSPISGHRSVSWYQQTPGQGLQFLFEYFSETQRNKGNFPGRFSGRQFSNSRSEMNVSTLELGDSALYLCASSPGTSGDTQYFGPGTRLTVL.

V and J are TRBV11-2 and TRBJ1-4; D is perhaps TRBD1 (5 bases). CDR1 SGHAT and CDR2 FQNNGV come from the germline V gene. The CDR3 totals 15 residues. Trimming stripped 1 base from V and 8 bases from J, with 14 bases between. In DNA, the CDR3 is TGTGCCAGCAGCTTAGGCAGGGTCTGGGAGGAAAAACTGTTTTTT. Translation: CASSLGRVWEEKLFF.

The chain recombines TRBV7-4 with TRBJ2-4; no reliable D call. Germline V lookup: CDR1 SGHVT, CDR2 SQSDAQ. Trimming shortened V by 5 bases and J by 0 bases, and 20 bases separated the two germline ends. The CDR3 runs to 18 residues. CDR3 DNA sequence: TGTGCCAGCAGCAGCCTTGTTCGGACCCTTCTAGCCAAAAACATTCAGTACTTC. Translating it yields CASSSLVRTLLAKNIQYF.

As regards this clone: An end of the junction does not agree with germline; a read error may underlie this. V gene TRBV6-1 combines with J gene TRBJ2-7; the match to TRBD2 covers 13 bases. Per the germline V gene, CDR1 is MNHNS and CDR2 is SASEGT. The CDR3 sequence is 13 residues long. The DNA of the CDR3 is TGTGCCAGCAGTAGCGAGAGACTAGCGGGAGGCGACTTC. This translates into CASSSERLAGGDF.